A selection of T cell receptor beta chains follows, all from one sample in a study of vaccination effects on CD4 cells after COVID-19. For these TCRs, the target antigens are not known. Generated by immunoSEQ multiplex PCR, the TCRdb table keeps only in-frame clones and is missing some. The sample consists of tens of thousands of clones, about four fifths of them appearing once. Here the sequenced sample was CD4+ T cells from PBMCs cultured with HCoV-OC43 spike peptides, taken after COVID-19 vaccination. The receptors shown here come from a human donor who received a COVID-19 vaccine. Both conserved end residues are part of each CDR3. Fields, in order: D gene, V gene, clone size, J gene, CDR3 length, CDR3 DNA, CDR3 protein. The D gene is left open where the match is weak. Part of the rows lack a size; the others show once, few, many or a class for expanded clones.

d_gene: NA; v_gene: TRBV5-4; abundance: few; j_gene: TRBJ1-3; len: 15; CDR3nt: TGTGCCAGCAGCTTGGGCGGTCAGACTGGAAACACCATATATTTT; CDR3aa: CASSLGGQTGNTIYF
d_gene: NA; v_gene: TRBV3-1/TRBV3-2; abundance: NA; j_gene: TRBJ2-3; len: 12; CDR3nt: TGTGCCAGCAGCCAAAGCACAGATACGCAGTATTTT; CDR3aa: CASSQSTDTQYF
d_gene: NA; v_gene: TRBV6-5; abundance: NA; j_gene: TRBJ2-7; len: 13; CDR3nt: TGTGCCATTCGAAACGCGAATAACTACGAGCAGTACTTC; CDR3aa: CAIRNANNYEQYF
d_gene: NA; v_gene: TRBV5-1; abundance: NA; j_gene: TRBJ1-1; len: 16; CDR3nt: TGCGCCAGCAGCACATCGGGTACAGGCTTGAACACTGAAGCTTTCTTT; CDR3aa: CASSTSGTGLNTEAFF
d_gene: NA; v_gene: TRBV5-1; abundance: NA; j_gene: TRBJ1-4; len: 13; CDR3nt: TGCGCCAGCAGCTTGGACCTCAATGAAAAACTGTTTTTT; CDR3aa: CASSLDLNEKLFF
d_gene: TRBD1; v_gene: TRBV2; abundance: NA; j_gene: TRBJ1-5; len: 15; CDR3nt: TGTGCCAGCAGATTGACAGGGTCTGGCAATCAGCCCCAGCATTTT; CDR3aa: CASRLTGSGNQPQHF
d_gene: NA; v_gene: TRBV21-1; abundance: NA; j_gene: TRBJ1-5; len: 21; CDR3nt: TGTGCCAGCAGCAAAGACAGGGGAGGATCCCCGGCCCCTATTAGCAATCAGCCCCAGCATTTT; CDR3aa: CASSKDRGGSPAPISNQPQHF
d_gene: TRBD1; v_gene: TRBV5-8; abundance: NA; j_gene: TRBJ1-5; len: 15; CDR3nt: TGTGCCAGCAGCGGGACAGGCTATAGCAATCAGCCCCAGCATTTT; CDR3aa: CASSGTGYSNQPQHF
d_gene: NA; v_gene: TRBV6-5; abundance: NA; j_gene: TRBJ2-5; len: 13; CDR3nt: TGTGCCAGCACTGGACTGCTCCAAGAGACCCAGTACTTC; CDR3aa: CASTGLLQETQYF
d_gene: TRBD1; v_gene: TRBV19; abundance: NA; j_gene: TRBJ2-1; len: 15; CDR3nt: TGTGCCAGTAGTATATTTGGACAGGGTTATGATGAGCAGTTCTTC; CDR3aa: CASSIFGQGYDEQFF
d_gene: NA; v_gene: TRBV5-6; abundance: NA; j_gene: TRBJ1-5; len: 16; CDR3nt: TGTGCCAGCAGCTCCCACGGGTTTTATAGCAATCAGCCCCAGCATTTT; CDR3aa: CASSSHGFYSNQPQHF